The 3 T cell receptor beta chains in this list originate from one sample, sequenced in a study of cytomegalovirus exposure and HLA in healthy donors. 60 Vbeta and 13 Jbeta primers were used in PCR. This table comes from immunoSEQ multiplex PCR, and its TCRdb copy is limited to in-frame clones, with some not included. The sample records 190,000 or so clones, 79% being singletons. Sequenced material: PBMCs. These receptors were collected from a girl aged 10 to 17 in good health and CMV-seropositive.

This clone has only one observation. The genes are TRBV6-6 and TRBJ2-2, with D perhaps TRBD2 (6 bases). CDR3 length: 14 amino acids. Trimming left V 6 bases short and J 5 bases short, with 13 bases between. CDR1 is MNHNY and CDR2 is SVGAGI in the germline V gene (reference sequence). This CDR3 is CASSGTEGTGELFF. Written as DNA, the CDR3 is TGTGCCAGCAGCGGGACGGAGGGAACCGGGGAGCTGTTTTTT.

Concerning this clone itself: Lacking the conserved final phenylalanine or tryptophan, this CDR3 likely reflects a read error. The genes are TRBV11-2 and TRBJ2-4; 7 bases line up with TRBD1. V dropped 3 bases and J dropped 5; count of bases not matched to a gene: 7. Germline CDR1 is SGHAT and CDR2 is FQNNGV. The CDR3 loop spans 15 amino acids. The CDR3 DNA reads as TGTGCCAGCAGCTTTCGTAGGGGGCTGGAAAACATTCAGTACCTC. This translates into CASSFRRGLENIQYL.

The chain is built from TRBV20-1 and TRBJ1-2, with D perhaps TRBD1 (5 bases). The ends were cut back, 6 bases at V and 3 bases at J, with 8 bases in the middle. The CDR3 consists of 11 residues. Germline CDR1 DFQATT, CDR2 SNEGSKA (reference sequence). Here the CDR3 reads CSADSYYGYTF. The CDR3 region has the DNA TGCAGTGCCGACAGCTACTATGGCTACACCTTC.